Sequencing of this T cell receptor (beta chain) was carried out in a study of blood T cell repertoires in COVID-19. Overall study: In each case, the material was cDNA or gDNA derived from T cells, B-cell-depleted T cells, or PBMCs.

Enrolment of Seattle patients took place during active infection, and they were followed longitudinally. Original processing methods: It was from reference gene primer amplification that nucleated cell counts were estimated. Repertoires were generated with immunoSEQ multiplex PCR, while TCRdb's copy carries only in-frame clones and drops some. Clone size and the V and J calls come from that table; the DNA yielded D and trimming. The sample contains about 370,000 clones, around 89% of which appear only once. Germline V gene lookup returns CDR1 SGHTA and CDR2 FQGNSA. This CDR3 has 14 amino acids. Between the trimmed V and J ends, which lost 2 bases and 4 bases, there was a span of 11 bases.

This chain uses TRBV7-2 with TRBJ1-1, with a weak D call TRBD1 (5 bases). The source of this sequence is a young woman with COVID-19, enrolled during active disease. The sample comprised peripheral blood. The CDR3 spells CASSLQGGFTEAFF. CDR3 nucleotides: TGTGCCAGCAGCTTACAGGGAGGGTTCACTGAAGCTTTCTTT.